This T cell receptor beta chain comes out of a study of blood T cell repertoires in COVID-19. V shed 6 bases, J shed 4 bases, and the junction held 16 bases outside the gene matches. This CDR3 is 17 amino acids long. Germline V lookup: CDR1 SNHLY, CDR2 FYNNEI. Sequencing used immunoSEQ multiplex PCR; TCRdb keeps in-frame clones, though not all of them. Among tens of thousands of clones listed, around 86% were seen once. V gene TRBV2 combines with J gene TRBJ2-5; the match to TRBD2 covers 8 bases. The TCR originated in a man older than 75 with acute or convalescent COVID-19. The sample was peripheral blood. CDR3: CASRANLRQAGGETQYF. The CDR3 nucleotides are TGTGCCAGCAGGGCAAATCTTAGACAGGCGGGGGGAGAGACCCAGTACTTC.